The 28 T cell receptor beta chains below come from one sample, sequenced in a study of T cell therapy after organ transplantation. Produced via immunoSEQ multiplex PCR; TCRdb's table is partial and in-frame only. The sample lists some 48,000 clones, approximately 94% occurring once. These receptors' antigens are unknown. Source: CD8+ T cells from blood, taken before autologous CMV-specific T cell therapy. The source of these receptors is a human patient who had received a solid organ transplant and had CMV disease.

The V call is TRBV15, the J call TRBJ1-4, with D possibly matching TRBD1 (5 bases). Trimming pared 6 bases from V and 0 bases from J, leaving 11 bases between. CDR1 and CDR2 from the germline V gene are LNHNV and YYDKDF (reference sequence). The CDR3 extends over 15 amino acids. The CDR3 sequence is CATSRRGTTNEKLFF. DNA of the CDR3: TGTGCCACCAGTCGAAGGGGTACAACTAATGAAAAACTGTTTTTT.

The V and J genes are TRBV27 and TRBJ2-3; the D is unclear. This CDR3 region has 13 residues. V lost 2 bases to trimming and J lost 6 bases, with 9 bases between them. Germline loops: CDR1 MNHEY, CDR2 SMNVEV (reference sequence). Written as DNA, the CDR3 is TGTGCCAGCAGTTTAATCCCTACCGATACGCAGTATTTT. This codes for CASSLIPTDTQYF.

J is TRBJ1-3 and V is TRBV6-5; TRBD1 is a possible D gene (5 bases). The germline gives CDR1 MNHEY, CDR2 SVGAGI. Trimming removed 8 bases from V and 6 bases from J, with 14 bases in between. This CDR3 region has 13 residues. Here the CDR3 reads CASHSWDPNTIYF. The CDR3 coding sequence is TGTGCCAGCCACTCATGGGACCCAAACACCATATATTTT.

The CDR3 loop reads CASSPGALLAGGHTDTQYF. DNA for the CDR3: TGTGCCAGCTCACCGGGGGCTCTACTAGCGGGGGGTCACACAGATACGCAGTATTTT. V and J are TRBV18 and TRBJ2-3, with TRBD2 matching over 12 bases. Per germline, CDR1 KGHSH and CDR2 LQKENI. V was clipped by 3 bases and J by 2 bases; unmatched bases: 12. This CDR3 spans 19 amino acids.

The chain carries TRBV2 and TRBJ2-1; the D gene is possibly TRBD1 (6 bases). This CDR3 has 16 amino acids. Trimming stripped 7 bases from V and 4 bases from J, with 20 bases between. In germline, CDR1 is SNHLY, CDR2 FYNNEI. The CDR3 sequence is CASNPPWQGIYNEQFF. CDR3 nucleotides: TGTGCCAGCAACCCTCCTTGGCAGGGGATATACAATGAGCAGTTCTTC.

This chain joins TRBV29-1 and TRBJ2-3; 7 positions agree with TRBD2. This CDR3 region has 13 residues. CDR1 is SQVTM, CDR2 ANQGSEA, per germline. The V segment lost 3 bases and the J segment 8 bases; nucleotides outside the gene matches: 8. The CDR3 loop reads CSVDWRGRSTQYF. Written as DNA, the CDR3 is TGCAGCGTTGATTGGCGGGGGAGGAGTACGCAGTATTTT.

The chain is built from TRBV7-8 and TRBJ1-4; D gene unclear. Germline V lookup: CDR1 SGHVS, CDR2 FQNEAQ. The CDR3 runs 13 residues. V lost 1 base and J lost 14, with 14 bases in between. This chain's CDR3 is CASSLGPLRALFF. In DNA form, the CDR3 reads TGTGCCAGCAGCTTAGGCCCATTGAGGGCTCTGTTTTTT.

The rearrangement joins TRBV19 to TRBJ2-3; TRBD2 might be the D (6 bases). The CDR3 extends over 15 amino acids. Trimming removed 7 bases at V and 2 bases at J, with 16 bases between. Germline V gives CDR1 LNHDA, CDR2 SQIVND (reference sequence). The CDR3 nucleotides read TGTGCCAGTACCAAGAGCGGGCCCTTCACAGATACGCAGTATTTT. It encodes CASTKSGPFTDTQYF.

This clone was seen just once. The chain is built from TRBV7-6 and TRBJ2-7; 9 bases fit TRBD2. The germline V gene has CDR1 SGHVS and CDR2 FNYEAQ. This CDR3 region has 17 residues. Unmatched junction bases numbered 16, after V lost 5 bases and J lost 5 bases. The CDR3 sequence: CASSPEGGLAGWHEQYF. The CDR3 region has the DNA TGTGCCAGCAGCCCCGAGGGAGGGCTAGCGGGATGGCACGAGCAGTACTTC.

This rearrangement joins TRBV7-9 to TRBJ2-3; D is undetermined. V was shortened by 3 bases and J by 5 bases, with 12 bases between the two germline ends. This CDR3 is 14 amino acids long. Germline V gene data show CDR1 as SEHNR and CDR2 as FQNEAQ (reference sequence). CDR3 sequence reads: CASSLSLELDTQYF. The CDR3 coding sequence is TGTGCCAGCAGCTTGAGTCTAGAGCTAGATACGCAGTATTTT.

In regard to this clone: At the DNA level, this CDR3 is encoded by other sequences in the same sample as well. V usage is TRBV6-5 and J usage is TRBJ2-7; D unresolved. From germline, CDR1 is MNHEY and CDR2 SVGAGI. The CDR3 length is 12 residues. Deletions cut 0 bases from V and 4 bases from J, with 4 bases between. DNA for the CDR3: TGTGCCAGCAGTTACTCGCCGTACGAGCAGTACTTC. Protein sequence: CASSYSPYEQYF.

The CDR3 DNA follows: TGTGCCAGCAGAGCCGGGACAGGGGATTTTGAAGCTTTCTTT. Protein: CASRAGTGDFEAFF. This chain links TRBV2 with TRBJ1-1, with 10 bases lining up with TRBD1. The CDR3 sequence is 14 residues long. Germline trimming cut 6 bases from V and 7 bases from J; bases unmatched to any gene: 8. CDR1 and CDR2 (germline): SNHLY, FYNNEI.

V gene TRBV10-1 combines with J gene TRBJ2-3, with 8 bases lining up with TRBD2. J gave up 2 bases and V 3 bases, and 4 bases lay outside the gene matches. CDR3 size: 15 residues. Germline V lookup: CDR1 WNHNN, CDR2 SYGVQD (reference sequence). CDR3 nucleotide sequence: TGCGCCAGCAGTGACGGAGCGGGAGTCACAGATACGCAGTATTTT. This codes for CASSDGAGVTDTQYF.

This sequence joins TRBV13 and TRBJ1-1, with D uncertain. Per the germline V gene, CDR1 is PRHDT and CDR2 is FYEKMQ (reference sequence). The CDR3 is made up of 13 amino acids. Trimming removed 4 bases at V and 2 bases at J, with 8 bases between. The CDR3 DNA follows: TGTGCCAGCAGCTGGGGATTAAACACTGAAGCTTTCTTT. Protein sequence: CASSWGLNTEAFF.

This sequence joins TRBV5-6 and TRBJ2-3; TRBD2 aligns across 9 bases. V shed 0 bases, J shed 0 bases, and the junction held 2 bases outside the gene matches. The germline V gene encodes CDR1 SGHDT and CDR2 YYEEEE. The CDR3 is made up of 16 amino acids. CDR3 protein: CASSLVLAGSTDTQYF. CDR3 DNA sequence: TGTGCCAGCAGCTTGGTACTAGCGGGTAGCACAGATACGCAGTATTTT.

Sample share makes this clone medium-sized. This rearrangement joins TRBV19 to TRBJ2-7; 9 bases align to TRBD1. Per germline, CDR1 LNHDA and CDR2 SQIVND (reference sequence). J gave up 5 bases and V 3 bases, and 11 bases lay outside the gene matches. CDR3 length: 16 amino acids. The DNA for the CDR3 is TGTGCCAGTAGTATTCTTCAGACAGGGGGTTTAGACGAGCAGTACTTC. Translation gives CASSILQTGGLDEQYF.

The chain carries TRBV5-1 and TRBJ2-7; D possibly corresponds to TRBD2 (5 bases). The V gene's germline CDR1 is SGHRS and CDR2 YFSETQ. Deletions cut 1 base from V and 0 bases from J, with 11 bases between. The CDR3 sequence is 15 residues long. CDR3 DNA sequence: TGCGCCAGCAGCTTGTACCCGGGGAGCTCCTACGAGCAGTACTTC. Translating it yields CASSLYPGSSYEQYF.

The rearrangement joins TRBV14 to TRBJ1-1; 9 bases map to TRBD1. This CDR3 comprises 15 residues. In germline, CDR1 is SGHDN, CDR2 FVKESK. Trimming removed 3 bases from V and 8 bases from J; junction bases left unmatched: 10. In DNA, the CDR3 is TGTGCCAGCAGCCATTCGGGACAGGGCTGGACGGAAGCTTTCTTT. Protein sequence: CASSHSGQGWTEAFF.

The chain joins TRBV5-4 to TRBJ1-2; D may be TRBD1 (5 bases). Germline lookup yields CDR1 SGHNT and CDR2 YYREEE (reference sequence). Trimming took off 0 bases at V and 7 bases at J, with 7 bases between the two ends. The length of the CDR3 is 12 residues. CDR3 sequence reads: CASSLGGVGYTF. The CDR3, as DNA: TGTGCCAGCAGCTTGGGGGGCGTTGGCTACACCTTC.

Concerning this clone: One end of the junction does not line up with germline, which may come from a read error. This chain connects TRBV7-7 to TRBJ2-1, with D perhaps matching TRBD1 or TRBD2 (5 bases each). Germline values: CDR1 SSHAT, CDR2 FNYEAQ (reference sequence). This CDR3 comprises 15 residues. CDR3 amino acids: CASSLGRDPYNEQFF. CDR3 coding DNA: TGTGCTAGCAGCTTAGGACGGGACCCCTACAATGAGCAGTTCTTC.

CDR3 region: CASSTRDGSSGANVLTF. The CDR3 DNA sequence: TGTGCCAGTAGTACCCGGGACGGAAGCTCTGGGGCCAACGTCCTGACTTTC. This rearrangement joins TRBV19 to TRBJ2-6; D may be TRBD1 or TRBD2 (5 bases each). The CDR3 extends over 17 amino acids. From germline, CDR1 is LNHDA and CDR2 SQIVND (reference sequence). V was trimmed by 4 bases and J by 0 bases, leaving 13 bases between them.

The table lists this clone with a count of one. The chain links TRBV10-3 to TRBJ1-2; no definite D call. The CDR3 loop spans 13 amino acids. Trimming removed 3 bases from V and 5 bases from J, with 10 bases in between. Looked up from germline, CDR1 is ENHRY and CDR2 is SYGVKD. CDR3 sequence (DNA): TGTGCCATCAGTGAAGGGCGGACTTATGGCTACACCTTC. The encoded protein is CAISEGRTYGYTF.

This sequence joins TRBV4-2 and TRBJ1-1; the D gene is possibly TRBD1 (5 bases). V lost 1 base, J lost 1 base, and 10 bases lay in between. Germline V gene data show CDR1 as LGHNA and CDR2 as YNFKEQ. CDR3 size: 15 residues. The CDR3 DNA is TGTGCCAGCAGCCAAGTCTCCGGGGGGAACACTGAAGCTTTCTTT. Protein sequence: CASSQVSGGNTEAFF.

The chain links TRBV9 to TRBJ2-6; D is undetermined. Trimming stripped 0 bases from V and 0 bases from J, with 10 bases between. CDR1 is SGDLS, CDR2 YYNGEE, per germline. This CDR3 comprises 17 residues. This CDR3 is CASSVGGSSSGANVLTF. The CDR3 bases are TGTGCCAGCAGCGTAGGCGGCAGCTCCTCTGGGGCCAACGTCCTGACTTTC.

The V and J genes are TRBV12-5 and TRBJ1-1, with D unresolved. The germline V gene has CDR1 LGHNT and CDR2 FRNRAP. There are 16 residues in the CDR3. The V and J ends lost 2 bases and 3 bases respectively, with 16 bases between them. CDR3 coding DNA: TGTGCTAGTGGTTTGATCCCCCAGTTGCAGGACACTGAAGCTTTCTTT. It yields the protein CASGLIPQLQDTEAFF. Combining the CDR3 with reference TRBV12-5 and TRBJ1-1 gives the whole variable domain DARVTQTPRHKVTEMGQEVTMRCQPILGHNTVFWYRQTMMQGLELLAYFRNRAPLDDSGMPKDRFSAEMPDATLATLKIQPSEPRDSAVYFCASGLIPQLQDTEAFFGQGTRLTVV.

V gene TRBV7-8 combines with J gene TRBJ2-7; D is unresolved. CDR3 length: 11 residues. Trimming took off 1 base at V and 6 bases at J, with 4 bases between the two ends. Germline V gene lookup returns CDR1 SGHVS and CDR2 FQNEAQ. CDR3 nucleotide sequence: TGTGCCAGCAGCTTAGATGGCGAGCAGTACTTC. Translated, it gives CASSLDGEQYF.

The CDR3: CASSSRQGVYNSPLHF. CDR3 DNA sequence: TGTGCCAGCAGCTCGCGGCAGGGAGTGTATAATTCACCCCTCCACTTT. The rearrangement joins TRBV7-8 to TRBJ1-6, with a tentative D call TRBD1 (5 bases). CDR1 and CDR2 from the germline V gene are SGHVS and FQNEAQ. The CDR3 has 16 amino acids. Trimming removed 4 bases from V and 4 bases from J, with 14 bases in between. Drawing the rest from reference TRBV7-8 and TRBJ1-6, the complete variable domain is GAGVSQSPRYKVAKRGQDVALRCDPISGHVSLFWYQQALGQGPEFLTYFQNEAQLDKSGLPSDRFFAERPEGSVSTLKIQRTQQEDSAVYLCASSSRQGVYNSPLHFGNGTRLTVT.

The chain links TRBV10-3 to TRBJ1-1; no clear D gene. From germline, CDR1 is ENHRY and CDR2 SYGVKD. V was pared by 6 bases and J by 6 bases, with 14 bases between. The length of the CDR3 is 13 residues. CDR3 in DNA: TGTGCCATCAGCCCCGCCTCTGCTGCTGAAGCTTTCTTT. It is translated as CAISPASAAEAFF.